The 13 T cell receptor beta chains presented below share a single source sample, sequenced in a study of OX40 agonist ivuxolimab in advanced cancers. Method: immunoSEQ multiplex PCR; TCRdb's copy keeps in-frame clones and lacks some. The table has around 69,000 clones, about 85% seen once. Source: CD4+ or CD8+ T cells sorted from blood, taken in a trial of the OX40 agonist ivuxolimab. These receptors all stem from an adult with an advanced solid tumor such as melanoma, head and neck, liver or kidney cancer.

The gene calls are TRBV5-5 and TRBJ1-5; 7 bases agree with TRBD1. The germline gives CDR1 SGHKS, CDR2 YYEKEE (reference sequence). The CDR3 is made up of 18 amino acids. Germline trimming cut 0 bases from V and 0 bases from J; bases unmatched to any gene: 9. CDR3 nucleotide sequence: TGTGCCAGCAGCTTGGTACTGACAGGGACGTATAGCAATCAGCCCCAGCATTTT. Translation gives CASSLVLTGTYSNQPQHF.

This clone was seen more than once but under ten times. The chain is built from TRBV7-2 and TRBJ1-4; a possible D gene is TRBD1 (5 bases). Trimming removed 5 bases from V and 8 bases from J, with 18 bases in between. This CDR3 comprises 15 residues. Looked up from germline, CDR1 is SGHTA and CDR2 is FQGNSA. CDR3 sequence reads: CASSPNSRGKEKLFF. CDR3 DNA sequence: TGTGCCAGCAGCCCTAACAGCCGGGGGAAAGAAAAACTGTTTTTT. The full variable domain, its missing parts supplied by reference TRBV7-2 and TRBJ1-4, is GAGVSQSPSNKVTEKGKDVELRCDPISGHTALYWYRQSLGQGLEFLIYFQGNSAPDKSGLPSDRFSAERTGGSVSTLTIQRTQQEDSAVYLCASSPNSRGKEKLFFGSGTQLSVL.

This chain's CDR3 is CATNRDPLYNEQFF. DNA for the CDR3: TGTGCCACCAACCGGGACCCACTTTACAATGAGCAGTTCTTC. V and J are TRBV5-5 and TRBJ2-1, with D perhaps being TRBD1 or TRBD2 (5 bases each). V was pared by 9 bases and J by 4 bases, with 17 bases between. The CDR3 runs to 14 residues. Germline values: CDR1 SGHKS, CDR2 YYEKEE (reference sequence).

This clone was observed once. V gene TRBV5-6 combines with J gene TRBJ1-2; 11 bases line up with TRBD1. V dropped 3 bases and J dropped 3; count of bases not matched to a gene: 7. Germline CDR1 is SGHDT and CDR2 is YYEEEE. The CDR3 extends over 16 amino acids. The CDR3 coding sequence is TGTGCCAGCAGCTCGTTTGGACAGGGGGCTGACTATGGCTACACCTTC. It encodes CASSSFGQGADYGYTF.

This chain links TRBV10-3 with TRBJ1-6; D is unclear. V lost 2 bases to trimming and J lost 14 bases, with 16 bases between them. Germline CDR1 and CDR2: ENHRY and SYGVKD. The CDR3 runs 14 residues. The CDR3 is CAISEGPRSVSLHF. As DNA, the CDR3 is TGTGCCATCAGTGAGGGTCCTAGATCTGTCTCCCTCCACTTT.

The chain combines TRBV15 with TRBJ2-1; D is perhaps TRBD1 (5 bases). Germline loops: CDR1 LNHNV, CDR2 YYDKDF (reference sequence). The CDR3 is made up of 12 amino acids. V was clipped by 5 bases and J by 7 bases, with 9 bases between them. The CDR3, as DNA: TGTGCCACCAGCCGGAAGGGGAATGAGCAGTTCTTC. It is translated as CATSRKGNEQFF. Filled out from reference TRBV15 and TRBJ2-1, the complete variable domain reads DAMVIQNPRYQVTQFGKPVTLSCSQTLNHNVMYWYQQKSSQAPKLLFHYYDKDFNNEADTPDNFQSRRPNTSFCFLDIRSPGLGDTAMYLCATSRKGNEQFFGPGTRLTVL.

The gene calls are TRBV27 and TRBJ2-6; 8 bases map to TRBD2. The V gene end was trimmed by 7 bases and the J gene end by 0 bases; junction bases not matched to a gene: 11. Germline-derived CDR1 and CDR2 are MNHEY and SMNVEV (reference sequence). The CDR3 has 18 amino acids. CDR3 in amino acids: CASTLLAGGNSGANVLTF. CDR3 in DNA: TGTGCCAGCACCCTTCTGGCGGGGGGAAACTCTGGGGCCAACGTCCTGACTTTC.

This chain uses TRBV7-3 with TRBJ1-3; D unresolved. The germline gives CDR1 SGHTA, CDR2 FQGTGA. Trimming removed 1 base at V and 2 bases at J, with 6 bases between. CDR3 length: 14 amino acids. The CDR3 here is CASSLRSTGNTIYF. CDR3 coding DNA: TGTGCCAGCAGCTTAAGATCAACTGGAAACACCATATATTTT.

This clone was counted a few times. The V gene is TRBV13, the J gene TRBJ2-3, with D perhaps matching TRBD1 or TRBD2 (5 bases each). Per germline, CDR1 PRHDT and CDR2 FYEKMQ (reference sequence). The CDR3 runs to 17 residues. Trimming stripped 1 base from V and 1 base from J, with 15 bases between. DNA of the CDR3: TGTGCCAGCAGCTTAGCGTCGGGGCAGGCTGGCACAGATACGCAGTATTTT. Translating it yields CASSLASGQAGTDTQYF.

CDR3 region: CASSLSLGGITEAFF. The CDR3 DNA follows: TGTGCCAGCAGCTTAAGTTTAGGGGGTATCACTGAAGCTTTCTTT. V usage is TRBV7-6 and J usage is TRBJ1-1; D perhaps matches TRBD1 (6 bases). V was shortened by 2 bases and J by 4 bases, with 14 bases between the two germline ends. The CDR3 sequence is 15 residues long. Germline CDR1 SGHVS, CDR2 FNYEAQ. Complete variable domain (other parts from reference TRBV7-6 and TRBJ1-1): GAGVSQSPRYKVTKRGQDVALRCDPISGHVSLYWYRQALGQGPEFLTYFNYEAQQDKSGLPNDRFSAERPEGSISTLTIQRTEQRDSAMYRCASSLSLGGITEAFFGQGTRLTVV.

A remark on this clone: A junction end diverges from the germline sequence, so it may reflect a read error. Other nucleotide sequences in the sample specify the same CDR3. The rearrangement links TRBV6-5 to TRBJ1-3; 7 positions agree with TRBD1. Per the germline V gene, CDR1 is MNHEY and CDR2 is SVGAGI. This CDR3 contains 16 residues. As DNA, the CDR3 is TGTGCTAGCAGTTACTCCAGACAGGGCTCTGGAAACACCATATATTTT. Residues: CASSYSRQGSGNTIYF.

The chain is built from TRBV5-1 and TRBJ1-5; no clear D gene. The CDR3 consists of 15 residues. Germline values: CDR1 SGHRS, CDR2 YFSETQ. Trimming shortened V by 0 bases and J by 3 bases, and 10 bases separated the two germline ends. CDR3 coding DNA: TGCGCCAGCAGCTTGGGTCCAACCAACAATCAGCCCCAGCATTTT. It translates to CASSLGPTNNQPQHF.

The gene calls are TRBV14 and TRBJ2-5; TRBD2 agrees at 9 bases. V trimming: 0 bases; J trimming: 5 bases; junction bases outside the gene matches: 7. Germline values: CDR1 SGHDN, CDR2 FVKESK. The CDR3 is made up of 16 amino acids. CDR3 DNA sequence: TGTGCCAGCAGCCAAGAAAGCGGGAGGAAGGGTGAGACCCAGTACTTC. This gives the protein CASSQESGRKGETQYF.